These 31 T cell receptor beta chains were all obtained from the same sample, sequenced in a study of blood T cell repertoires in COVID-19. TCRdb's copy holds only in-frame clones and misses some; the assay was immunoSEQ multiplex PCR. Of tens of thousands of clones in the sample, around 92% were seen once. The sample comprised peripheral blood. The receptors were sampled from a human donor with active COVID-19. The donor label of this sample is uncertain.

The chain has TRBV7-2 and TRBJ2-1; 12 nucleotides match TRBD2. The germline V gene encodes CDR1 SGHTA and CDR2 FQGNSA. The trim removed 0 bases at V and 4 bases at J, leaving 13 bases unmatched. The CDR3 extends over 20 amino acids. CDR3 DNA sequence: TGTGCCAGCAGCTTAGCGGTAGGGCTAGCGGGAGGGAGGGGGTACAATGAGCAGTTCTTC. Its translation is CASSLAVGLAGGRGYNEQFF.

The chain uses TRBV28 and TRBJ2-1; D is perhaps TRBD2 (6 bases). V lost 7 bases and J lost 9, with 19 bases in between. The length of the CDR3 is 14 residues. The germline gives CDR1 MDHEN, CDR2 SYDVKM. The CDR3 spells CASITSWDFGEQFF. In DNA form, the CDR3 reads TGTGCCAGCATAACTAGCTGGGATTTTGGTGAGCAGTTCTTC. Based on the CDR3 plus reference TRBV28 and TRBJ2-1, the full variable domain is DVKVTQSSRYLVKRTGEKVFLECVQDMDHENMFWYRQDPGLGLRLIYFSYDVKMKEKGDIPEGYSVSREKKERFSLILESASTNQTSMYLCASITSWDFGEQFFGPGTRLTVL.

The chain uses TRBV3-1 (or the pseudogene TRBV3-2) and TRBJ1-6, with unresolved D. Trimming left V 1 base short and J 7 bases short, with 5 bases between. The CDR3 sequence is 13 residues long. In germline, CDR1 is LGHDT, CDR2 YNNKEL (reference sequence). The CDR3 sequence: CASSQGQNSPLHF. The CDR3, as DNA: TGTGCCAGCAGCCAAGGTCAGAATTCACCCCTCCACTTT.

The V and J genes are TRBV5-1 and TRBJ1-5, with 9 bases matching TRBD1. V trimming: 2 bases; J trimming: 6 bases; junction bases outside the gene matches: 6. From germline, CDR1 is SGHRS and CDR2 YFSETQ. This CDR3 is 15 amino acids long. The CDR3 region has the DNA TGCGCCAGCAGCTTACAGGGGGCTGAGGGTCAGCCCCAGCATTTT. Its translation is CASSLQGAEGQPQHF.

The chain links TRBV5-1 to TRBJ2-1; D is unclear. Germline values: CDR1 SGHRS, CDR2 YFSETQ. The ends were cut back, 4 bases at V and 1 base at J, with 9 bases in the middle. The CDR3 spans 14 residues. CDR3 loop: CASSAESSYNEQFF. In nucleotides, the CDR3 is TGCGCCAGCAGCGCCGAGAGTTCCTACAATGAGCAGTTCTTC.

This chain links TRBV6-5 with TRBJ2-2, with D possibly TRBD1 on 6 matching bases. Germline loops: CDR1 MNHEY, CDR2 SVGAGI. The CDR3 sequence is 15 residues long. V lost 6 bases to trimming and J lost 4 bases, with 15 bases between them. CDR3 region: CASRGRTVRTGELFF. The DNA of the CDR3 is TGTGCCAGCAGGGGACGGACAGTCCGCACCGGGGAGCTGTTTTTT.

The rearrangement joins TRBV5-6 to TRBJ2-1, with 7 bases aligning to TRBD2. This CDR3 spans 15 amino acids. The V gene end was trimmed by 0 bases and the J gene end by 8 bases; junction bases not matched to a gene: 8. CDR1 and CDR2 from the germline V gene are SGHDT and YYEEEE. The CDR3 DNA follows: TGTGCCAGCAGCTTGGTCGGGACTACATACGATGAGCAGTTCTTC. Translated, it gives CASSLVGTTYDEQFF.

V and J are TRBV6-5 and TRBJ2-7; 11 nucleotides align to TRBD2. Germline V CDR1 and CDR2: MNHEY, SVGAGI. The CDR3 is made up of 16 amino acids. The ends lost 4 bases at V and 3 bases at J; junction bases unmatched: 8. The CDR3 here is CASSWSSGRRGYEQYF. The CDR3 DNA follows: TGTGCCAGCAGTTGGTCTAGCGGGAGGCGTGGCTACGAGCAGTACTTC.

The chain uses TRBV24-1 and TRBJ2-1, with 15 positions matching TRBD2. In germline, CDR1 is KGHDR, CDR2 SFDVKD. Losses at the gene ends were 5 bases for V and 4 bases for J; bases not matched to a gene: 8. CDR3 length: 18 residues. CDR3 DNA sequence: TGTGCCACCAGTGTCAAGGGACTAGCGGGAGGCGAATACAATGAGCAGTTCTTC. Amino acid sequence: CATSVKGLAGGEYNEQFF.

The V call is TRBV7-2, the J call TRBJ1-1, with D possibly being TRBD1 (6 bases). V dropped 5 bases and J dropped 1 base, with 14 bases sitting between them. The CDR3 runs to 15 residues. From germline, CDR1 is SGHTA and CDR2 FQGNSA. The CDR3 DNA follows: TGTGCCAGCAGCCCTCGGACAGCGTCGAACACTGAAGCTTTCTTT. This translates into CASSPRTASNTEAFF.

The genes are TRBV12-3 or TRBV12-4 and TRBJ2-2; D may be TRBD2 (5 bases). The CDR3 runs to 13 residues. V lost 2 bases and J lost 6, with 7 bases in between. CDR3 sequence reads: CASSLMEAGELFF. The DNA for the CDR3 is TGTGCCAGCAGTTTAATGGAGGCCGGGGAGCTGTTTTTT.

The rearrangement links TRBV4-3 to TRBJ1-1; a possible D gene is TRBD1 (6 bases). The V end lost 4 bases, the J end lost 3 bases, and 9 bases lay between the germline ends. This CDR3 is 13 amino acids long. Looked up from germline, CDR1 is LGHNA and CDR2 is YSLEER. This chain's CDR3 is CASSPRQDTEAFF. As DNA, the CDR3 is TGCGCCAGCAGCCCCCGACAGGACACTGAAGCTTTCTTT.

The V and J genes are TRBV5-1 and TRBJ2-1; TRBD2 agrees at 10 bases. The CDR3 covers 15 residues. The junction had 8 bases not matched to a gene; V was cut back by 4 bases and J by 7 bases. From germline, CDR1 is SGHRS and CDR2 YFSETQ. The CDR3 loop reads CASSLSSGSLNEQFF. The DNA for the CDR3 is TGCGCCAGCAGCCTTTCTAGCGGGAGTCTGAATGAGCAGTTCTTC.

CDR3 nucleotides: TGTGCCAGCAGTTTATCGGGCGTGACAGGGGGCCACACTATCTACGAGCAGTACTTC. Translating gives CASSLSGVTGGHTIYEQYF. V usage is TRBV27 and J usage is TRBJ2-7, with 10 bases that match TRBD1. The CDR3 sequence is 19 residues long. CDR1 and CDR2 (germline): MNHEY, SMNVEV (reference sequence). The V segment lost 0 bases and the J segment 3 bases; nucleotides outside the gene matches: 14.

This chain links TRBV6-6 with TRBJ2-3, with a tentative D call TRBD2 (5 bases). CDR3 length: 13 amino acids. Per the germline V gene, CDR1 is MNHNY and CDR2 is SVGAGI (reference sequence). V was cut by 6 bases and J by 3 bases, with 10 bases left in between. CDR3 bases: TGTGCCAGCAGCCAGCCGGGAACAGATACGCAGTATTTT. Translated, it gives CASSQPGTDTQYF.

This chain joins TRBV20-1 and TRBJ2-1, with D hard to call. The CDR3 has 11 residues. CDR1 and CDR2 from the germline V gene are DFQATT and SNEGSKA (reference sequence). V dropped 3 bases and J dropped 8 bases, with 8 bases sitting between them. The CDR3 sequence is CSAREFDEQFF. The CDR3 DNA follows: TGCAGTGCTAGGGAGTTCGATGAGCAGTTCTTC.

This clone appeared once. This chain connects TRBV4-3 to TRBJ2-7, with 9 bases fitting TRBD2. Germline loops: CDR1 LGHNA, CDR2 YSLEER. This CDR3 contains 18 residues. V lost 2 bases and J lost 1; bases outside the gene matches: 12. This CDR3 reads CASSQLAGKPESSYEQYF. For the CDR3, the DNA is TGCGCCAGCAGCCAACTAGCGGGGAAGCCCGAGTCATCCTACGAGCAGTACTTC.

This chain connects TRBV19 to TRBJ2-7; 11 bases line up with TRBD1. The length of the CDR3 is 15 residues. With V trimmed by 4 bases and J by 3 bases, 5 bases remained unmatched. CDR1 and CDR2 from the germline V gene are LNHDA and SQIVND (reference sequence). The CDR3 bases are TGTGCCAGTAGTAGCACCGGGACAGGGGGCTACGAGCAGTACTTC. Amino acids: CASSSTGTGGYEQYF.

J is TRBJ2-5 and V is TRBV29-1; D is possibly TRBD1 (5 bases). Trimming took 6 bases from V and 1 from J, leaving 12 bases between them. The germline V gene encodes CDR1 SQVTM and CDR2 ANQGSEA. This CDR3 is 13 amino acids long. The CDR3 bases are TGCAGCGTGTCAAGACAGTCCCAAGAGACCCAGTACTTC. It translates to CSVSRQSQETQYF.

CDR3: CASSSVRAIRKAQYF. CDR3 nucleotides: TGTGCCAGCAGTTCAGTCAGGGCCATACGGAAGGCCCAGTACTTC. The chain joins TRBV6-6 to TRBJ2-5; TRBD1 is a possible D gene (5 bases). The length of the CDR3 is 15 residues. V was shortened by 4 bases and J by 9 bases, with 21 bases between the two germline ends. CDR1 and CDR2 from the germline V gene are MNHNY and SVGAGI (reference sequence).

The J gene is TRBJ2-3, the V gene TRBV7-2; D possibly corresponds to TRBD2 (5 bases). Germline V CDR1 and CDR2: SGHTA, FQGNSA. Trimming removed 0 bases at V and 6 bases at J, with 7 bases between. The CDR3 contains 13 residues. The CDR3: CASSLALGDTQYF. As DNA, the CDR3 is TGTGCCAGCAGCTTAGCACTAGGGGATACGCAGTATTTT. The full variable domain, its missing parts supplied by reference TRBV7-2 and TRBJ2-3, is GAGVSQSPSNKVTEKGKDVELRCDPISGHTALYWYRQSLGQGLEFLIYFQGNSAPDKSGLPSDRFSAERTGGSVSTLTIQRTQQEDSAVYLCASSLALGDTQYFGPGTRLTVL.

The chain has TRBV5-6 and TRBJ1-1; perhaps TRBD1 as D (5 bases). The germline V gene has CDR1 SGHDT and CDR2 YYEEEE. CDR3 length: 15 residues. Trimming cost V 4 bases and J 0 bases, with 13 bases left between them. CDR3 sequence (DNA): TGTGCCAGCAGCAGCGGGGGACGGTTGAACACTGAAGCTTTCTTT. Its translation: CASSSGGRLNTEAFF. The whole variable domain, remainder taken from reference TRBV5-6 and TRBJ1-1, is DAGVTQSPTHLIKTRGQQVTLRCSPKSGHDTVSWYQQALGQGPQFIFQYYEEEERQRGNFPDRFSGHQFPNYSSELNVNALLLGDSALYLCASSSGGRLNTEAFFGQGTRLTVV.

The chain carries TRBV24-1 and TRBJ1-5, with 8 bases matching TRBD1. V lost 3 bases and J lost 4; bases outside the gene matches: 7. This CDR3 has 16 amino acids. Germline CDR1 reads KGHDR; CDR2 reads SFDVKD. The CDR3 reads CATSDTKTGVNQPQHF. For the CDR3, the DNA is TGTGCCACCAGTGATACCAAGACAGGGGTGAATCAGCCCCAGCATTTT.

The chain joins TRBV5-4 to TRBJ1-4; TRBD1 might be the D (6 bases). The V end lost 4 bases, the J end lost 7 bases, and 20 bases lay between the germline ends. The germline V gene encodes CDR1 SGHNT and CDR2 YYREEE (reference sequence). The CDR3 runs 16 residues. The CDR3 region has the DNA TGTGCCAGCAGCAGCGACGGGGGGCGGATTAGTGAAAAACTGTTTTTT. Residues: CASSSDGGRISEKLFF.

The CDR3 loop reads CASSLGQGLWREQFF. CDR3 nucleotide sequence: TGCGCCAGCAGCTTGGGACAGGGGCTTTGGCGCGAGCAGTTCTTC. V and J are TRBV5-1 and TRBJ2-1; 8 nucleotides agree with TRBD1. Losses at the gene ends were 0 bases for V and 10 bases for J; bases not matched to a gene: 9. Germline values: CDR1 SGHRS, CDR2 YFSETQ. The CDR3 loop spans 15 amino acids.

The chain links TRBV21-1 to TRBJ2-5; the table gives TRBD2 as D, unverified against the DNA. TRBV21-1 is a listed pseudogene. This CDR3 has 19 residues. CDR3 sequence: CASTWTSGRPWEGQETQYF. CDR3 nucleotides: TGTGCCAGCACTTGGACTAGCGGGAGACCGTGGGAGGGCCAAGAGACCCAGTACTTC.

As DNA, the CDR3 is TGCGCCAGCAGCCAGGGTCTGCCAGCGATGAGTGGCGAGCAGTACTTC. Protein product: CASSQGLPAMSGEQYF. This chain uses TRBV4-3 with TRBJ2-7; D gene ambiguous. The V and J ends lost 3 bases and 6 bases respectively, with 21 bases between them. The CDR3 runs to 16 residues. The germline gives CDR1 LGHNA, CDR2 YSLEER.

The CDR3 DNA follows: TGTGCCAGTAGTAGCGGGCTAGCCAAAAACATTCAGTACTTC. It specifies CASSSGLAKNIQYF. The chain uses TRBV19 and TRBJ2-4, with a tentative D call TRBD2 (5 bases). The germline gives CDR1 LNHDA, CDR2 SQIVND (reference sequence). The V end lost 4 bases, the J end lost 0 bases, and 7 bases lay between the germline ends. The CDR3 contains 14 residues.

The genes are TRBV30 and TRBJ1-5; D is unclear. Trimming pared 2 bases from V and 4 bases from J, leaving 12 bases between. Germline values: CDR1 GTSNPN, CDR2 SVGIG (reference sequence). This CDR3 contains 14 residues. CDR3 DNA: TGTGCCTGGAGTAAGCTTACAGAAAATCAGCCCCAGCATTTT. Amino acids: CAWSKLTENQPQHF.

This clone was detected only once. CDR3 protein: CASSDSRETQYF. The CDR3 coding sequence is TGTGCCAGCAGTGATTCGAGGGAGACCCAGTACTTC. V usage is TRBV6-1 and J usage is TRBJ2-5; D remains unclear. The CDR3 length is 12 residues. Germline V lookup: CDR1 MNHNS, CDR2 SASEGT. The V gene lost 3 bases and the J gene lost 5 bases, with 7 bases spanning the gap.

The V call is TRBV5-5, the J call TRBJ2-7; D is unclear. The CDR3 is 15 amino acids. Germline-derived CDR1 and CDR2 are SGHKS and YYEKEE (reference sequence). V lost 2 bases and J 0 bases, leaving 12 bases between the germline ends. CDR3 protein: CASSLSLFSSYEQYF. The CDR3 DNA reads as TGTGCCAGCAGCTTATCCCTGTTCAGCTCCTACGAGCAGTACTTC.